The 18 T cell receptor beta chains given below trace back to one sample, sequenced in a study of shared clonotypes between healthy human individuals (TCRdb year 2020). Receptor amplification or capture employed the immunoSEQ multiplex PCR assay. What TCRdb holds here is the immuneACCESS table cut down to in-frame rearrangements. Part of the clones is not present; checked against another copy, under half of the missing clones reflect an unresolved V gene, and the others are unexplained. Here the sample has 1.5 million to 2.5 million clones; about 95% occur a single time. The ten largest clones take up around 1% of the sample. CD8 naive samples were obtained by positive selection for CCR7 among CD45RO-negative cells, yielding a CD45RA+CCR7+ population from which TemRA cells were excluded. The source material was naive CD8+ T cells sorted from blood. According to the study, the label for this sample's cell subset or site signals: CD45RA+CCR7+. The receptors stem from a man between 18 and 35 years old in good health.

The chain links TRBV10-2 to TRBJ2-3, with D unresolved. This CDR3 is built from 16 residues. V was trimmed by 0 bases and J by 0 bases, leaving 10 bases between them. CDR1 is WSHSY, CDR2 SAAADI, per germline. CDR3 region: CASSESIHLSTDTQYF. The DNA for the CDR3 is TGCGCCAGCAGTGAGTCGATTCACCTGAGCACAGATACGCAGTATTTT.

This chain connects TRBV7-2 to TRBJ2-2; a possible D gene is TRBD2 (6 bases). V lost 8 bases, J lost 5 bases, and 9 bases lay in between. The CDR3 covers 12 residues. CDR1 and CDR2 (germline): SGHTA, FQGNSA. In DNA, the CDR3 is TGTGCCAGCGGTAGCGGTACCGGGGAGCTGTTTTTT. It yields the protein CASGSGTGELFF.

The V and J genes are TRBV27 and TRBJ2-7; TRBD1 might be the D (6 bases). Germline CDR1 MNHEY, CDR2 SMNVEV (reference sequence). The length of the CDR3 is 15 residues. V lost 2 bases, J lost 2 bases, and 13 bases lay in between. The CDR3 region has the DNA TGTGCCAGCAGTTTAGGTCCAGGGGAAGCCTACGAGCAGTACTTC. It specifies CASSLGPGEAYEQYF.

CDR3 bases: TGTGCCAGCAGCTTATATGAGGCAGGGGGGACAGATACGCAGTATTTT. Amino acid sequence: CASSLYEAGGTDTQYF. The rearrangement links TRBV11-2 to TRBJ2-3; maybe TRBD1 (7 bases). Germline V gene sequence: CDR1 SGHAT, CDR2 FQNNGV. The V end was cut by 2 bases, the J end by 3 bases, with 15 bases between. The CDR3 extends over 16 amino acids.

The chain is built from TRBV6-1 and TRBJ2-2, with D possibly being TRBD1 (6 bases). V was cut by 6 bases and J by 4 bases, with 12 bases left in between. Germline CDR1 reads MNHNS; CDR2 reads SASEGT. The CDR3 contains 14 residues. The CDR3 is CASSYDRRTGELFF. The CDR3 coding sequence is TGTGCCAGCAGCTATGACAGGCGCACCGGGGAGCTGTTTTTT.

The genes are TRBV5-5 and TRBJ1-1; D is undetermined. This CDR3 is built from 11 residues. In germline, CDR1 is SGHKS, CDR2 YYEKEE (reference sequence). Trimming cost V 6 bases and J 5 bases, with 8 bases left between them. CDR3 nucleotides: TGTGCCAGCACCGGAGGAACTGAAGCTTTCTTT. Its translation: CASTGGTEAFF.

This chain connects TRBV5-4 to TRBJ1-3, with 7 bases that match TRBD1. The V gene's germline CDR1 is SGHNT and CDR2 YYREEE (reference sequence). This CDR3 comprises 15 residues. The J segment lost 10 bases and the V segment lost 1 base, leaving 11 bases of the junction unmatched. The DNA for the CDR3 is TGTGCCAGCAGCTTGCTGGAGACAGGGCCGGGGACCATATATTTT. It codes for CASSLLETGPGTIYF.

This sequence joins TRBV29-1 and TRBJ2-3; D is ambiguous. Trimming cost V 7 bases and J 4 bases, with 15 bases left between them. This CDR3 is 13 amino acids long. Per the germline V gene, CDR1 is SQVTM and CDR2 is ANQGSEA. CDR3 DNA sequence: TGCAGCGCCCGTCCCCGAGAGGCAGATACGCAGTATTTT. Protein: CSARPREADTQYF.

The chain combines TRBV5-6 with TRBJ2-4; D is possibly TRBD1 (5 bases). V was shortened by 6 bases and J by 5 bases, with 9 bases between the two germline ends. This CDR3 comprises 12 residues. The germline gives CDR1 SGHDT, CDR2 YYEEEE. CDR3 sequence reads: CASTGFQNIQYF. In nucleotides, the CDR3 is TGTGCCAGCACAGGGTTCCAAAACATTCAGTACTTC.

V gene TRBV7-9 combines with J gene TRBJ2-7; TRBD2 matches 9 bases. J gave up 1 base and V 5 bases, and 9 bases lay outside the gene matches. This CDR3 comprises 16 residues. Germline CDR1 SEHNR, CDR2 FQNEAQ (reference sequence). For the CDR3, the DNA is TGTGCCAGCAGCGCGACTTTGACTAGCGGTTCCTACGAGCAGTACTTC. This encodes CASSATLTSGSYEQYF. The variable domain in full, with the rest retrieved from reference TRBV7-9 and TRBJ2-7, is DTGVSQNPRHKITKRGQNVTFRCDPISEHNRLYWYRQTLGQGPEFLTYFQNEAQLEKSRLLSDRFSAERPKGSFSTLEIQRTEQGDSAMYLCASSATLTSGSYEQYFGPGTRLTVT.

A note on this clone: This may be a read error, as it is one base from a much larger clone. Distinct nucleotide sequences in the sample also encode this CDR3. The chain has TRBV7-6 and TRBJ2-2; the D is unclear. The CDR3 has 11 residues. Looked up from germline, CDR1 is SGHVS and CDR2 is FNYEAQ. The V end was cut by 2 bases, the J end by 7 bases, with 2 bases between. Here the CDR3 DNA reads TGTGCCAGCAGCTTAAGCGGGGAGCTGTTTTTT. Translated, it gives CASSLSGELFF.

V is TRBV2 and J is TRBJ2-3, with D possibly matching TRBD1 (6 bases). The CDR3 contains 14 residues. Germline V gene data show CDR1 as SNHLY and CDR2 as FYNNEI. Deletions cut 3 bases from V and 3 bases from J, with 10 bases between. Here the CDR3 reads CASSDWQGTDTQYF. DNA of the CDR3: TGTGCCAGCAGTGATTGGCAGGGGACAGATACGCAGTATTTT.

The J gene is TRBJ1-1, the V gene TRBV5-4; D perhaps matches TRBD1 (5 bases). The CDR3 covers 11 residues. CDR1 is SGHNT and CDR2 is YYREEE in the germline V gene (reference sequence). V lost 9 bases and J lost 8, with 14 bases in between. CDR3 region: CAIGALAEAFF. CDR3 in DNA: TGTGCCATTGGGGCTCTCGCCGAAGCTTTCTTT.

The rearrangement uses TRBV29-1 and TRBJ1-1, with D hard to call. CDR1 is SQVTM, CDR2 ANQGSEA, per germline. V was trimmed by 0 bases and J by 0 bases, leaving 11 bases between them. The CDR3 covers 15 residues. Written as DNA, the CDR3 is TGCAGCGTTGAAGATCTTGCGGCCCTGAACACTGAAGCTTTCTTT. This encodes CSVEDLAALNTEAFF. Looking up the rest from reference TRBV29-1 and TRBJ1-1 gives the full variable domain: SAVISQKPSRDICQRGTSLTIQCQVDSQVTMMFWYRQQPGQSLTLIATANQGSEATYESGFVIDKFPISRPNLTFSTLTVSNMSPEDSSIYLCSVEDLAALNTEAFFGQGTRLTVV.

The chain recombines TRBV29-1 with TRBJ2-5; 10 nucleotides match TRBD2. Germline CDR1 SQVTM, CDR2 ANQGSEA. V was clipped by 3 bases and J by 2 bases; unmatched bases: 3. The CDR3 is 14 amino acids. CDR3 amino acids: CSVELAGEQETQYF. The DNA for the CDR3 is TGCAGCGTTGAGCTAGCGGGAGAGCAAGAGACCCAGTACTTC.

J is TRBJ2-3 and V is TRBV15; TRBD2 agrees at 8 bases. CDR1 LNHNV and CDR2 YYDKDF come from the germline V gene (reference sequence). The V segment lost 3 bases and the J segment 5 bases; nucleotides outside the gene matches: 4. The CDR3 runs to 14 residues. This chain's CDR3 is CATSSGRALDTQYF. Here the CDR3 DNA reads TGTGCCACCAGCAGCGGGAGGGCCTTAGATACGCAGTATTTT.

DNA of the CDR3: TGTGCCAGCAGCTTGGCCGGGTTCACTGAAGCTTTCTTT. Translation gives CASSLAGFTEAFF. The rearrangement links TRBV5-4 to TRBJ1-1; no clear D. V gave up 0 bases and J gave up 4 bases, with 7 bases separating them. CDR1 is SGHNT, CDR2 YYREEE, per germline (reference sequence). The CDR3 spans 13 residues.

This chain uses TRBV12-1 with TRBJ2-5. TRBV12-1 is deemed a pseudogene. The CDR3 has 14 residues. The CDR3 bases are TGTGCCAGCAGCCCTCGGGACGGACAAGAGACCCAGTACTTC. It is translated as CASSPRDGQETQYF.